This is a list of T cell receptor beta chains from one sample in a study of cytomegalovirus exposure and HLA in healthy donors. Profiled with immunoSEQ multiplex PCR; TCRdb holds only in-frame clones, not every one. The sample gives around 150,000 clones, roughly two thirds of which show up once; about 1.8% is in the top ten. Sequencing used PBMCs. Every receptor here comes from a male donor in good health and CMV-seronegative. Each CDR3 is given with its conserved first and last residue. D genes are given only for firm matches. Clone size is shown for a subset of rows, as once, few, many or a class of expanded clone.

j_call: TRBJ2-3; d_call: NA; clone_size: NA; v_call: TRBV5-5; cdr3_aa: CASSYGDTQYF; cdr3_nt: TGTGCCAGCAGCTACGGAGATACGCAGTATTTT
j_call: TRBJ1-1; d_call: NA; clone_size: NA; v_call: TRBV7-8; cdr3_aa: CASSLSPGANTEAFF; cdr3_nt: TGTGCCAGCAGCTTAAGCCCTGGGGCGAACACTGAAGCTTTCTTT
j_call: TRBJ2-7; d_call: NA; clone_size: NA; v_call: TRBV7-2; cdr3_aa: CASSSVPSSYEQYF; cdr3_nt: TGTGCCAGCAGCTCCGTCCCTAGCTCCTACGAGCAGTACTTC
j_call: TRBJ1-2; d_call: TRBD1; clone_size: NA; v_call: TRBV28; cdr3_aa: CASSLGDRDYFGYTF; cdr3_nt: TGTGCCAGCAGCCTCGGTGACAGGGATTATTTTGGCTACACCTTC
j_call: TRBJ2-5; d_call: TRBD2; clone_size: NA; v_call: TRBV4-3; cdr3_aa: CASSQGSGGAGETQYF; cdr3_nt: TGCGCCAGCAGCCAAGGGAGCGGGGGGGCCGGAGAGACCCAGTACTTC
j_call: TRBJ2-1; d_call: NA; clone_size: NA; v_call: TRBV7-2; cdr3_aa: CASSLKQGHEQFF; cdr3_nt: TGTGCCAGCAGCTTAAAACAGGGACATGAGCAGTTCTTC
j_call: TRBJ1-6; d_call: NA; clone_size: NA; v_call: TRBV14; cdr3_aa: CASSQTGHSPLHF; cdr3_nt: TGTGCCAGCAGCCAAACAGGGCATTCACCCCTCCACTTT
j_call: TRBJ1-5; d_call: NA; clone_size: NA; v_call: TRBV6-6; cdr3_aa: CASSYGGAGNQPQHF; cdr3_nt: TGTGCCAGCAGTTACGGAGGGGCGGGCAATCAGCCCCAGCATTTT
j_call: TRBJ2-3; d_call: NA; clone_size: few; v_call: TRBV6-4; cdr3_aa: CASSERVSDTQYF; cdr3_nt: TGTGCCAGCAGTGAGAGGGTGTCAGATACGCAGTATTTT
j_call: TRBJ1-2; d_call: TRBD1; clone_size: NA; v_call: TRBV4-3; cdr3_aa: CASSYLGQGANYGYTF; cdr3_nt: TGCGCCAGCAGCTACCTTGGACAGGGGGCTAACTATGGCTACACCTTC
j_call: TRBJ2-7; d_call: NA; clone_size: NA; v_call: TRBV20-1; cdr3_aa: CSATLAQREYF; cdr3_nt: TGCAGTGCTACCCTCGCTCAGAGGGAGTACTTC
j_call: TRBJ2-7; d_call: NA; clone_size: few; v_call: TRBV18; cdr3_aa: CASSPGQESYEQYF; cdr3_nt: TGTGCCAGCTCACCAGGGCAGGAATCCTACGAGCAGTACTTC
j_call: TRBJ2-3; d_call: NA; clone_size: NA; v_call: TRBV7-9; cdr3_aa: CASSPKNGGTDTQYF; cdr3_nt: TGTGCCAGCAGCCCGAAGAACGGGGGCACAGATACGCAGTATTTT
j_call: TRBJ1-2; d_call: NA; clone_size: NA; v_call: TRBV5-3; cdr3_aa: CARSLGRQKNYGYTF; cdr3_nt: TGTGCCAGAAGCTTGGGGCGACAGAAAAACTATGGCTACACCTTC
j_call: TRBJ2-1; d_call: TRBD1; clone_size: NA; v_call: TRBV28; cdr3_aa: CASSPTGQGYNEQFF; cdr3_nt: TGTGCCAGCAGCCCTACCGGACAGGGGTACAATGAGCAGTTCTTC
j_call: TRBJ2-2; d_call: NA; clone_size: NA; v_call: TRBV7-3; cdr3_aa: CASSLTATGELFF; cdr3_nt: TGTGCCAGCAGCTTAACAGCCACCGGGGAGCTGTTTTTT
j_call: TRBJ2-7; d_call: TRBD1; clone_size: NA; v_call: TRBV7-9; cdr3_aa: CASSFGDRVNEQYF; cdr3_nt: TGTGCCAGCAGCTTCGGGGACAGGGTCAACGAGCAGTACTTC
j_call: TRBJ1-5; d_call: NA; clone_size: NA; v_call: TRBV4-3; cdr3_aa: CASSQEGEGENRFNQPQHF; cdr3_nt: TGCGCCAGCAGCCAAGAAGGGGAGGGGGAGAACAGGTTTAATCAGCCCCAGCATTTT
j_call: TRBJ2-5; d_call: NA; clone_size: few; v_call: TRBV7-8; cdr3_aa: CASRPGTTRETQYF; cdr3_nt: TGTGCCAGCAGGCCCGGGACAACAAGGGAGACCCAGTACTTC
j_call: TRBJ2-7; d_call: TRBD2; clone_size: NA; v_call: TRBV19; cdr3_aa: CASSMTSGASYEQYF; cdr3_nt: TGTGCCAGTAGTATGACTAGCGGGGCCTCCTACGAGCAGTACTTC
j_call: TRBJ2-1; d_call: NA; clone_size: NA; v_call: TRBV12-5; cdr3_aa: CASGLTSIPSSYNEQFF; cdr3_nt: TGTGCTAGTGGTTTGACCTCAATCCCTAGCTCCTACAATGAGCAGTTCTTC
j_call: TRBJ2-5; d_call: TRBD2; clone_size: NA; v_call: TRBV4-3; cdr3_aa: CASSQEVGTNPQETQYF; cdr3_nt: TGCGCCAGCAGCCAAGAGGTGGGGACTAACCCACAAGAGACCCAGTACTTC
j_call: TRBJ1-5; d_call: TRBD1; clone_size: few; v_call: TRBV9; cdr3_aa: CASSDGQADQPQHF; cdr3_nt: TGTGCCAGCAGCGACGGACAGGCGGATCAGCCCCAGCATTTT
j_call: TRBJ1-4; d_call: NA; clone_size: NA; v_call: TRBV28; cdr3_aa: CASAGDGGAVNKLFF; cdr3_nt: TGTGCCAGCGCAGGCGATGGGGGGGCGGTTAATAAACTGTTTTTT
j_call: TRBJ2-3; d_call: TRBD2; clone_size: NA; v_call: TRBV7-7; cdr3_aa: CASSQLAGGRDTQYF; cdr3_nt: TGTGCCAGCAGCCAGCTAGCGGGGGGCCGTGATACGCAGTATTTT
j_call: TRBJ1-1; d_call: NA; clone_size: NA; v_call: TRBV29-1; cdr3_aa: CSVESQNTEAFF; cdr3_nt: TGCAGCGTTGAATCCCAAAATACTGAAGCTTTCTTT
j_call: TRBJ2-7; d_call: TRBD1; clone_size: NA; v_call: TRBV19; cdr3_aa: CASSLGQAPIYEQYF; cdr3_nt: TGTGCCAGTAGCCTGGGACAGGCCCCAATCTACGAGCAGTACTTC
j_call: TRBJ2-7; d_call: TRBD2; clone_size: NA; v_call: TRBV6-5; cdr3_aa: CASSYSASGTSYEQYF; cdr3_nt: TGTGCCAGCAGTTACTCGGCTAGCGGTACCTCCTACGAGCAGTACTTC
j_call: TRBJ2-3; d_call: NA; clone_size: NA; v_call: TRBV7-3; cdr3_aa: CASSFSGLDTQYF; cdr3_nt: TGTGCCAGCAGCTTCTCGGGGTTGGATACGCAGTATTTT
j_call: TRBJ2-3; d_call: NA; clone_size: NA; v_call: TRBV9; cdr3_aa: CASSVDRSTSDTQYF; cdr3_nt: TGTGCCAGCAGCGTAGATCGGTCTACCTCAGATACGCAGTATTTT
j_call: TRBJ1-4; d_call: NA; clone_size: few; v_call: TRBV7-9; cdr3_aa: CSSSLEFREKLFF; cdr3_nt: TGTTCCAGCAGCTTAGAATTTCGTGAAAAACTGTTTTTT
j_call: TRBJ1-1; d_call: NA; clone_size: NA; v_call: TRBV6-6; cdr3_aa: CASSVIRENTEAFF; cdr3_nt: TGTGCCAGCAGTGTTATCAGGGAGAACACTGAAGCTTTCTTT
j_call: TRBJ2-7; d_call: TRBD2; clone_size: few; v_call: TRBV6-1; cdr3_aa: CASSSSGEYEQYF; cdr3_nt: TGTGCCAGCAGTTCTAGCGGGGAATACGAGCAGTACTTC
j_call: TRBJ1-2; d_call: TRBD1; clone_size: NA; v_call: TRBV30; cdr3_aa: CAWTRDRGNYGYTF; cdr3_nt: TGTGCCTGGACAAGGGACAGGGGTAACTATGGCTACACCTTC
j_call: TRBJ2-7; d_call: NA; clone_size: NA; v_call: TRBV4-1; cdr3_aa: CASSQLRGFSSYEQYF; cdr3_nt: TGCGCCAGCAGCCAACTCCGGGGATTCTCCTCCTACGAGCAGTACTTC
j_call: TRBJ1-2; d_call: NA; clone_size: NA; v_call: TRBV14; cdr3_aa: CASSQGHGVAYGYTF; cdr3_nt: TGTGCCAGCAGCCAAGGCCACGGGGTAGCCTATGGCTACACCTTC
j_call: TRBJ2-5; d_call: TRBD2; clone_size: NA; v_call: TRBV7-3; cdr3_aa: CASSLIAGRQETQYF; cdr3_nt: TGTGCCAGCAGCCTCATAGCGGGGAGACAAGAGACCCAGTACTTC
j_call: TRBJ2-7; d_call: NA; clone_size: few; v_call: TRBV6-1; cdr3_aa: CASSEHYGRGEQYF; cdr3_nt: TGTGCCAGCAGTGAACATTATGGGCGAGGGGAGCAGTACTTC
j_call: TRBJ2-7; d_call: NA; clone_size: once; v_call: TRBV4-1; cdr3_aa: CASSQETGLDEQYF; cdr3_nt: TGCGCCAGCAGCCAGGAAACAGGGTTGGACGAGCAGTACTTC
j_call: TRBJ2-7; d_call: TRBD1; clone_size: once; v_call: TRBV13; cdr3_aa: CASSTRTGVREQYF; cdr3_nt: TGTGCCAGCAGCACCCGGACAGGGGTTCGGGAGCAGTACTTC
j_call: TRBJ1-1; d_call: NA; clone_size: once; v_call: TRBV13; cdr3_aa: CASYARRGGRTEAFF; cdr3_nt: TGTGCCAGCTACGCGCGGAGGGGGGGACGTACTGAAGCTTTCTTT
j_call: TRBJ2-1; d_call: NA; clone_size: NA; v_call: TRBV29-1; cdr3_aa: CSVVWTEVYNEQFF; cdr3_nt: TGCAGCGTTGTTTGGACAGAAGTCTACAATGAGCAGTTCTTC
j_call: TRBJ1-2; d_call: NA; clone_size: once; v_call: TRBV30; cdr3_aa: CAWNVGEGGYTF; cdr3_nt: TGTGCCTGGAATGTAGGGGAGGGTGGCTACACCTTC
j_call: TRBJ1-4; d_call: NA; clone_size: NA; v_call: TRBV18; cdr3_aa: CASSPDRATNEKLFF; cdr3_nt: TGTGCCAGCTCACCCGACCGGGCAACTAATGAAAAACTGTTTTTT
j_call: TRBJ1-6; d_call: NA; clone_size: NA; v_call: TRBV7-9; cdr3_aa: CASSSFRETGTPDNSPLHF; cdr3_nt: TGTGCCAGCAGCTCGTTTCGAGAAACAGGGACACCCGATAATTCACCCCTCCACTTT
j_call: TRBJ2-1; d_call: NA; clone_size: few; v_call: TRBV2; cdr3_aa: CASSVTGISYNEQFF; cdr3_nt: TGTGCCAGCAGTGTAACAGGGATTTCCTACAATGAGCAGTTCTTC